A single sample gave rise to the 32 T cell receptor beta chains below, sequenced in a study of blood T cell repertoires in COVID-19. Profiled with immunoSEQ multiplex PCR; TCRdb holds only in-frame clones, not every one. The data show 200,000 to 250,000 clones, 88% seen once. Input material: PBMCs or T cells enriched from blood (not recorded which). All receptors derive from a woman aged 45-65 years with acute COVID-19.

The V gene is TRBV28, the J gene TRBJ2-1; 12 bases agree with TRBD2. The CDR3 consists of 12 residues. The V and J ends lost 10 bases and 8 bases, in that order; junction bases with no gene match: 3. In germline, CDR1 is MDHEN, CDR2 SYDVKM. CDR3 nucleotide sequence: TGTGCCACCGGACTAGCGGGATATGAGCAGTTCTTC. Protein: CATGLAGYEQFF.

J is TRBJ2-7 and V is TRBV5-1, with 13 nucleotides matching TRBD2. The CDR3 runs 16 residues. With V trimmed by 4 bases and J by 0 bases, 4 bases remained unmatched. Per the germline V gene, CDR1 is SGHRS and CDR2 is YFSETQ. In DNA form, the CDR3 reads TGCGCCAGCAGCCTAAGGACTAGCGGGAGCTCCTACGAGCAGTACTTC. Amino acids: CASSLRTSGSSYEQYF.

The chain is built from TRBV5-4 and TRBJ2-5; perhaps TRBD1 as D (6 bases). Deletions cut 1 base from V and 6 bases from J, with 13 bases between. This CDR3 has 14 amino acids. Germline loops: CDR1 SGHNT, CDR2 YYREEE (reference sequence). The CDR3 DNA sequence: TGTGCCAGCAGCTTGTTACAGGGCCGAAAGACCCAGTACTTC. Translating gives CASSLLQGRKTQYF.

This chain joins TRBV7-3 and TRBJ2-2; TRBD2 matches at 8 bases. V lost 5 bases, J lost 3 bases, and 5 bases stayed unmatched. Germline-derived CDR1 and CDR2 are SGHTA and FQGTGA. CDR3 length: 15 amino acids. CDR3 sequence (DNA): TGTGCCAGCAGCCCGAGCGGGAGTGACACCGGGGAGCTGTTTTTT. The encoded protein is CASSPSGSDTGELFF.

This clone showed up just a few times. The DNA of the CDR3 is TGTGCCAGCAGCTTAAAAGGCGGCGGGACAGGGGGCCACCCCTACGAGCAGTACTTC. Residues: CASSLKGGGTGGHPYEQYF. This chain connects TRBV7-2 to TRBJ2-7; TRBD1 matches at 12 bases. The CDR3 contains 19 residues. The germline V gene has CDR1 SGHTA and CDR2 FQGNSA. The V gene end was trimmed by 2 bases and the J gene end by 2 bases; junction bases not matched to a gene: 13. The full variable domain, in which reference TRBV7-2 and TRBJ2-7 provide the parts outside the CDR3, is GAGVSQSPSNKVTEKGKDVELRCDPISGHTALYWYRQSLGQGLEFLIYFQGNSAPDKSGLPSDRFSAERTGGSVSTLTIQRTQQEDSAVYLCASSLKGGGTGGHPYEQYFGPGTRLTVT.

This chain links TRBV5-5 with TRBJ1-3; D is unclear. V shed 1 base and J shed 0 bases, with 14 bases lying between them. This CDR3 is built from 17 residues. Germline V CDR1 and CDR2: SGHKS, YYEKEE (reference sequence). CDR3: CASSLSGGGSSGNTIYF. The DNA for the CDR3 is TGTGCCAGCAGCTTGTCGGGTGGCGGAAGCTCTGGAAACACCATATATTTT.

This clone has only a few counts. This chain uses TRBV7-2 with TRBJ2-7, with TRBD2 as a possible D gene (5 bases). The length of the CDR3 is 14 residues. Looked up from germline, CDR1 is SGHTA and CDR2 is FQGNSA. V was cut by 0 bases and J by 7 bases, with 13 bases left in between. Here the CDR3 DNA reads TGTGCCAGCAGCTTAGCGCTTACCCCGGGGGAGCAGTACTTC. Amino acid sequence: CASSLALTPGEQYF.

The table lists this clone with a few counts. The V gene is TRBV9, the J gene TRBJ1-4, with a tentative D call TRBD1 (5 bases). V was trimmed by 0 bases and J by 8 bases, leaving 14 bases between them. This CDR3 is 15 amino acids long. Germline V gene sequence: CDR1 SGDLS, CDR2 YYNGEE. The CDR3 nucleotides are TGTGCCAGCAGCGTAGGAAGCAGGGCCAAAGAAAAACTGTTTTTT. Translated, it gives CASSVGSRAKEKLFF.

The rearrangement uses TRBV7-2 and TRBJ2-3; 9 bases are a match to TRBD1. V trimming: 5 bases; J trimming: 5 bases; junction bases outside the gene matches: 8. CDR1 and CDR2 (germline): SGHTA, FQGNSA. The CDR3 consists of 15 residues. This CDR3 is CASSVLQGARDTQYF. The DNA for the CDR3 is TGTGCCAGCAGCGTCTTACAGGGGGCTAGAGATACGCAGTATTTT.

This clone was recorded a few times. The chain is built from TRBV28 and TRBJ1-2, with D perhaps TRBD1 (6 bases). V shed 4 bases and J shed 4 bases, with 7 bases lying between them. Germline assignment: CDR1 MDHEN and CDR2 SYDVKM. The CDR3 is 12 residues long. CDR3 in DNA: TGTGCCAGCAGTTCAGGGGCCTATGGCTACACCTTC. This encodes CASSSGAYGYTF.

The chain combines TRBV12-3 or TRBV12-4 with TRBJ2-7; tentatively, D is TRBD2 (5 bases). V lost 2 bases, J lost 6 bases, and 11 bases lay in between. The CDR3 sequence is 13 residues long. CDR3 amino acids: CASSLKAAVEQYF. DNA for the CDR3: TGTGCCAGCAGTTTAAAGGCAGCGGTCGAGCAGTACTTC.

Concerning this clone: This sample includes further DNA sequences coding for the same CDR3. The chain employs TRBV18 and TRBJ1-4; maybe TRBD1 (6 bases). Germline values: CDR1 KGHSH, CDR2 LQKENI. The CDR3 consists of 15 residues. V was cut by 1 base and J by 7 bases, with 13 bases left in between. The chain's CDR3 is CASSPLPGVGEKLFF. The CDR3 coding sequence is TGTGCCAGCTCACCACTGCCAGGGGTTGGTGAAAAACTGTTTTTT.

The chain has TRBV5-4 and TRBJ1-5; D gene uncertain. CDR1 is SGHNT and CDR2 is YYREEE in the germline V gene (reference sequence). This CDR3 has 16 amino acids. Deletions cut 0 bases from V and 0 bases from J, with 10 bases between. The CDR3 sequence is CASSLDGIYSNQPQHF. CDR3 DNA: TGTGCCAGCAGCTTGGACGGTATCTATAGCAATCAGCCCCAGCATTTT.

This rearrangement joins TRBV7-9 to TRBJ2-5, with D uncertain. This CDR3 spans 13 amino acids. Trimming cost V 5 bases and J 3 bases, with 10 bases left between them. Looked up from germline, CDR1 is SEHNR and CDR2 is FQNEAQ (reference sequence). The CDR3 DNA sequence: TGTGCCAGCAGCGCCACTTTTGAAGAGACCCAGTACTTC. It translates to CASSATFEETQYF.

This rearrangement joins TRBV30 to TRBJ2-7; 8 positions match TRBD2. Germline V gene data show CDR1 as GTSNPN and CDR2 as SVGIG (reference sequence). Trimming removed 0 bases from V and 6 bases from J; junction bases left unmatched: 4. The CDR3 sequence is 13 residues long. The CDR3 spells CAWSVVAGIEQYF. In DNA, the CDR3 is TGTGCCTGGAGTGTGGTAGCGGGAATCGAGCAGTACTTC. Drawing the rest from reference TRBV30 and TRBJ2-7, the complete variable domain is SQTIHQWPATLVQPVGSPLSLECTVEGTSNPNLYWYRQAAGRGLQLLFYSVGIGQISSEVPQNLSASRPQDRQFILSSKKLLLSDSGFYLCAWSVVAGIEQYFGPGTRLTVT.

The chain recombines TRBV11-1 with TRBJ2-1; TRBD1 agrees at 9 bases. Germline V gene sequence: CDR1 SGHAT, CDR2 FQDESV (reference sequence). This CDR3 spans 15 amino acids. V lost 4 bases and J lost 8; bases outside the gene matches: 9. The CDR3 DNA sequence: TGTGCCAGCAGCTCTGGGACAGGGATGAGGGATGAGCAGTTCTTC. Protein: CASSSGTGMRDEQFF.

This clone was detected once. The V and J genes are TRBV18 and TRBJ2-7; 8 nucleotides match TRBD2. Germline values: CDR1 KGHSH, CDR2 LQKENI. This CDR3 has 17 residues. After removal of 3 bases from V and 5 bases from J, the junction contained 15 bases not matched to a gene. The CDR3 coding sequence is TGTGCCAGCTCACCTAGTGGCGTCAGCGGGAGTAGCCACGAGCAGTACTTC. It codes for CASSPSGVSGSSHEQYF.

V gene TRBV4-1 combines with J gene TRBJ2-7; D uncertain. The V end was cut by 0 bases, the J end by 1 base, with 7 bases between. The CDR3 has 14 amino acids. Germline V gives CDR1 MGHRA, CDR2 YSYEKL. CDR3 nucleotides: TGCGCCAGCAGCCAAGATAAACATTCCTACGAGCAGTACTTC. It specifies CASSQDKHSYEQYF.

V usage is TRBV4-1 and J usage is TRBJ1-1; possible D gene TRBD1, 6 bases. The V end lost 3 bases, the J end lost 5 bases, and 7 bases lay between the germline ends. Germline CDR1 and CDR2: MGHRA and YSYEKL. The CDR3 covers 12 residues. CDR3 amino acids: CASSHQGTEAFF. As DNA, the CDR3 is TGCGCCAGCAGCCATCAGGGGACTGAAGCTTTCTTT.

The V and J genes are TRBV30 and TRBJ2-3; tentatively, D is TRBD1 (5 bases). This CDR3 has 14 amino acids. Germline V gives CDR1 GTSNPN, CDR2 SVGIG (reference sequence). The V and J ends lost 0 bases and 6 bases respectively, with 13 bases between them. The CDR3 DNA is TGTGCCTGGAGTGTAGTAGGGGCCGGGGATACGCAGTATTTT. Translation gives CAWSVVGAGDTQYF.

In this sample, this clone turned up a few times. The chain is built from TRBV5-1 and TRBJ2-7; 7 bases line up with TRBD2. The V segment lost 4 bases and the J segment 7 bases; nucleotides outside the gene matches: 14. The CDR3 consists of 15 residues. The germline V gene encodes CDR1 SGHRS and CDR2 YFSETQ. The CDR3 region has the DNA TGCGCCAGCAGCGGCCCACTAAGCGGGATTGGTGAGCAGTACTTC. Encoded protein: CASSGPLSGIGEQYF.

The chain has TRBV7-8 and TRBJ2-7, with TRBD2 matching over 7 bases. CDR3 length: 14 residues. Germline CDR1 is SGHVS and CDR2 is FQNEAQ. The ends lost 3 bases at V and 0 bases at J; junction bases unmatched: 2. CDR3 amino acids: CASSFRDYSYEQYF. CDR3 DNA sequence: TGTGCCAGCAGCTTCCGGGACTACTCCTACGAGCAGTACTTC.

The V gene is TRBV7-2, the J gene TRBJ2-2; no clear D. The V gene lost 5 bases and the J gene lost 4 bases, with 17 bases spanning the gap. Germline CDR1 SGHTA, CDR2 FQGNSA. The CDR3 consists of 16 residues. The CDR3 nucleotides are TGTGCCAGCAGCCGGAGTGCGGTTGGTGGCACCGGGGAGCTGTTTTTT. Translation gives CASSRSAVGGTGELFF.

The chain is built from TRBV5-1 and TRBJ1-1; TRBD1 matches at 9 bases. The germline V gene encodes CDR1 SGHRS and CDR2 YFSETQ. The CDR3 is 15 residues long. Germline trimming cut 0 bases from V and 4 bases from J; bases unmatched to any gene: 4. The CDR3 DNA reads TGCGCCAGCAGCTTGGTAGGGGGACAGGGCACTGAAGCTTTCTTT. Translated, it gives CASSLVGGQGTEAFF.

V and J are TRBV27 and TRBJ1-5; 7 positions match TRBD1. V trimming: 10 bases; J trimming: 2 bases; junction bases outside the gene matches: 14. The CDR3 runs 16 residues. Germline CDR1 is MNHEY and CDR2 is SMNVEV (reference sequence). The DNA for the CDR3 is TGTGCCACCTGGACCCCACAGGGGACTGGCAATCAGCCCCAGCATTTT. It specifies CATWTPQGTGNQPQHF.

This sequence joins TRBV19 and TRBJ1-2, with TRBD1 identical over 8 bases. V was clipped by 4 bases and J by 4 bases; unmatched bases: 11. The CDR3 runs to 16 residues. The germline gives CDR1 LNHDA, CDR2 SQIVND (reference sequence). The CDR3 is CASSTHTSRGPYGYTF. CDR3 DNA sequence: TGTGCCAGTAGTACCCATACCTCCAGGGGGCCCTATGGCTACACCTTC.

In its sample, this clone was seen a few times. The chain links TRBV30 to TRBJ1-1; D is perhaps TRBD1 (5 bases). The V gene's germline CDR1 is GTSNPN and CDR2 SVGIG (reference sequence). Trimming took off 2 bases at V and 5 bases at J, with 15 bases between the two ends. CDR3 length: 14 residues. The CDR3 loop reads CAWSPTVRKTEAFF. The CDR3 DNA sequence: TGTGCCTGGAGTCCGACAGTCCGAAAGACTGAAGCTTTCTTT.

DNA of the CDR3: TGTGCCAGCAGTTTCTCTAGCGGTTTAGCCAAAAACATTCAGTACTTC. Its protein is CASSFSSGLAKNIQYF. The chain carries TRBV27 and TRBJ2-4; 7 nucleotides line up with TRBD2. This CDR3 has 16 amino acids. V dropped 3 bases and J dropped 0; count of bases not matched to a gene: 5. Per the germline V gene, CDR1 is MNHEY and CDR2 is SMNVEV (reference sequence).

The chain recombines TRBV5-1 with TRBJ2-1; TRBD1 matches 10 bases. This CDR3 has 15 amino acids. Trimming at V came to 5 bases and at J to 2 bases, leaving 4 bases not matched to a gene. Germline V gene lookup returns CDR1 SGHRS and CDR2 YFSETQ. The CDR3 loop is CASREDRGPYNEQFF. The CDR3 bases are TGCGCCAGCAGGGAAGACAGGGGGCCCTACAATGAGCAGTTCTTC.

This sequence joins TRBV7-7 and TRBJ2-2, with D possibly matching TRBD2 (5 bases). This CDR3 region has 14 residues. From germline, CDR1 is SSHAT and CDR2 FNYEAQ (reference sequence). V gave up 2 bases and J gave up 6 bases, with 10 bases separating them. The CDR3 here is CASSLIGVPGELFF. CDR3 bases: TGTGCCAGCAGCTTAATCGGGGTACCCGGGGAGCTGTTTTTT.

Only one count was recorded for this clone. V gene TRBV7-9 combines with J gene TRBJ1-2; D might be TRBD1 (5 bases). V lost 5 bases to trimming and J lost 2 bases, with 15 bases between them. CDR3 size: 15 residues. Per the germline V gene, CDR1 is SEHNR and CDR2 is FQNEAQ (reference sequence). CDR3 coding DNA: TGTGCCAGCAGCCCCCCCTGGGACTTCAACTATGGCTACACCTTC. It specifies CASSPPWDFNYGYTF.

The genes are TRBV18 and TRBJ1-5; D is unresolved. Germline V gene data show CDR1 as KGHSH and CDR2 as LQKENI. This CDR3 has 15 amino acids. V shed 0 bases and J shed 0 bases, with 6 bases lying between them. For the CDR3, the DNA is TGTGCCAGCTCACCACCGGCAGGTAGCAATCAGCCCCAGCATTTT. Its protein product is CASSPPAGSNQPQHF.